The 29 T cell receptor beta chains below were found in one sample sequenced in a study of naive and memory T cell subsets. Study-level points and caveats: Especially in CD8 cells, naive repertoires contained a few larger clonotypes, possibly CD45RA-re-expressing memory cells.

The beta constant-region primer was an equimolar mix of two oligonucleotides covering TRBC1 and TRBC2. Nested alpha and beta constant-region primers with the SP2 primer drove four PCR rounds on ligated cDNA. TCRdb reanalysed the UMI-ligation and nested PCR reads using MiXCR and keeps one entry per CDR3 protein. The top ten hold around 0.13% of the sample, which has around 93,000 distinct CDR3 sequences, around 10% seen once. No antigens are known for them. The source material was naive CD4+ T cells from blood. The receptors shown here come from a human donor in good health.

This clonotype was picked up a small number of times. This chain uses TRBV7-3 with TRBJ1-2, with D unclear. This CDR3 region has 13 residues. With 5 bases removed from V and 4 bases from J, the gap between germline ends came to 11 bases. CDR1 is SGHTA and CDR2 is FQGTGA in the germline V gene. The CDR3 here is CASSPGMVYGYTF. The CDR3 DNA is TGTGCCAGCAGCCCCGGGATGGTCTATGGCTACACCTTC.

V gene TRBV20-1 combines with J gene TRBJ1-2; weak D call: TRBD1 (6 bases). In germline, CDR1 is DFQATT, CDR2 SNEGSKA (reference sequence). CDR3 length: 12 residues. Trimming took 6 bases from V and 5 from J, leaving 13 bases between them. As DNA, the CDR3 is TGCAGTGCCACGGGACATGGATATGGCTACACCTTC. As protein: CSATGHGYGYTF.

V and J are TRBV6-5 and TRBJ2-1, with D perhaps assigned TRBD1 or TRBD2 (7 bases each). The CDR3 totals 16 residues. Germline loops: CDR1 MNHEY, CDR2 SVGAGI. The germline V and J ends were trimmed by 4 bases and 7 bases, with 20 bases remaining between them. CDR3 protein: CASSSSRGGRANEQFF. The CDR3 DNA reads as TGTGCCAGCAGTTCGTCCAGGGGGGGAAGGGCGAATGAGCAGTTCTTC.

The chain joins TRBV5-6 to TRBJ1-5; perhaps TRBD1 as D (5 bases). The CDR3 spans 15 residues. The V and J ends lost 3 bases and 0 bases respectively, with 10 bases between them. Per germline, CDR1 SGHDT and CDR2 YYEEEE. CDR3 sequence: CASSSGPYSNQPQHF. In nucleotides, the CDR3 is TGTGCCAGCAGCTCGGGGCCATATAGCAATCAGCCCCAGCATTTT.

J is TRBJ2-1 and V is TRBV6-2 or TRBV6-3; perhaps TRBD1 as D (6 bases). CDR1 is MNHEY, CDR2 SVGEGT, per germline. This CDR3 has 14 amino acids. Trimming pared 6 bases from V and 2 bases from J, leaving 11 bases between. The chain's CDR3 is CASRPGVAYNEQFF. In DNA, the CDR3 is TGTGCCAGCAGACCAGGGGTAGCCTACAATGAGCAGTTCTTC.

This clonotype came up a few times. The rearrangement uses TRBV20-1 and TRBJ1-4; D is possibly TRBD1 (6 bases). Germline CDR1 reads DFQATT; CDR2 reads SNEGSKA (reference sequence). The CDR3 has 13 amino acids. V lost 3 bases, J lost 4 bases, and 9 bases lay in between. CDR3 sequence reads: CSASGGYNEKLFF. CDR3 nucleotides: TGCAGTGCTAGTGGGGGCTATAATGAAAAACTGTTTTTT.

This clonotype was found many times. The chain combines TRBV20-1 with TRBJ2-7; D is perhaps TRBD2 (7 bases). This CDR3 has 15 amino acids. The ends were cut back, 6 bases at V and 1 base at J, with 19 bases in the middle. Germline V gene lookup returns CDR1 DFQATT and CDR2 SNEGSKA (reference sequence). CDR3 loop: CSARPRGAPSYEQYF. CDR3 nucleotide sequence: TGCAGTGCCAGACCTCGGGGGGCCCCGTCCTACGAGCAGTACTTC.

Concerning this clonotype: Possible read error: a much larger clone is one base away. This rearrangement joins TRBV7-9 to TRBJ2-7, with a possible D match to TRBD2 (5 bases). From germline, CDR1 is SEHNR and CDR2 FQNEAQ (reference sequence). There are 8 residues in the CDR3. The CDR3 spells CASSPTNF. The CDR3 DNA reads TGTGCCAGCAGCCCGACTAATTTC.

This clonotype was recorded once. This may stem from a read error, because a much larger clone lies one nucleotide away. The CDR3 sequence is CAGSPPTGYGYTF. The DNA of the CDR3 is TGTGCCGGCTCACCACCGACAGGGTATGGCTACACCTTC. The rearrangement uses TRBV18 and TRBJ1-2; 7 nucleotides agree with TRBD1. CDR3 length: 13 amino acids. In germline, CDR1 is KGHSH, CDR2 LQKENI.

This clonotype was detected only a few times. This chain uses TRBV6-4 with TRBJ1-1; no reliable D call. V was cut by 2 bases and J by 1 base, with 5 bases left in between. This CDR3 comprises 13 residues. Germline V CDR1 and CDR2: MRHNA, SNTAGT. The CDR3 nucleotides are TGTGCCAGCAGTGACACCAGGAACACTGAAGCTTTCTTT. As protein: CASSDTRNTEAFF.

CDR3 loop: CASSLRDRGRTEAFF. CDR3 in DNA: TGCGCCAGCAGCTTGCGGGACAGGGGTCGAACTGAAGCTTTCTTT. V is TRBV5-1 and J is TRBJ1-1; 10 bases line up with TRBD1. Trimming at V came to 1 base and at J to 5 bases, leaving 5 bases not matched to a gene. The CDR3 sequence is 15 residues long. Germline CDR1 SGHRS, CDR2 YFSETQ.

This clonotype was recorded at least ten times. J is TRBJ2-1 and V is TRBV4-1, with 14 bases identical to TRBD2. The germline V gene encodes CDR1 MGHRA and CDR2 YSYEKL. Trimming cost V 5 bases and J 2 bases; bases outside gene matches: 5. CDR3 length: 17 residues. The CDR3 DNA sequence: TGCGCCAGCAGCTCGGAGACTAGCGGGAGGGCCTACAATGAGCAGTTCTTC. Protein sequence: CASSSETSGRAYNEQFF.

This clonotype was detected a few times. The chain uses TRBV9 and TRBJ2-7; tentatively, D is TRBD1 (6 bases). Deletions cut 0 bases from V and 7 bases from J, with 20 bases between. Per germline, CDR1 SGDLS and CDR2 YYNGEE. This CDR3 has 16 amino acids. The CDR3 DNA follows: TGTGCCAGCAGCGTAGACGCCGGGACATCAGGTCGGGAGCAGTACTTC. It yields the protein CASSVDAGTSGREQYF.

This chain joins TRBV15 and TRBJ2-7; D is undetermined. The CDR3 runs to 13 residues. V lost 1 base and J lost 3, with 7 bases in between. Germline values: CDR1 LNHNV, CDR2 YYDKDF (reference sequence). The CDR3: CATSRGSLYEQYF. CDR3 in DNA: TGTGCCACCAGCAGAGGTTCACTCTACGAGCAGTACTTC.

This clonotype has only a few counts. The J gene is TRBJ1-1, the V gene TRBV29-1, with TRBD1 matching over 8 bases. Germline lookup yields CDR1 SQVTM and CDR2 ANQGSEA. The length of the CDR3 is 12 residues. After removal of 7 bases from V and 5 bases from J, the junction contained 6 bases not matched to a gene. The CDR3 here is CSANRGATEAFF. DNA of the CDR3: TGCAGCGCAAACAGGGGGGCTACTGAAGCTTTCTTT. Variable domain in full (rest from reference TRBV29-1 and TRBJ1-1): SAVISQKPSRDICQRGTSLTIQCQVDSQVTMMFWYRQQPGQSLTLIATANQGSEATYESGFVIDKFPISRPNLTFSTLTVSNMSPEDSSIYLCSANRGATEAFFGQGTRLTVV.

V is TRBV6-2 or TRBV6-3 and J is TRBJ2-1, with D unresolved. Germline CDR1 and CDR2: MNHEY and SVGEGT. The CDR3 spans 15 residues. V gave up 2 bases and J gave up 0 bases, with 8 bases separating them. The CDR3 loop reads CASSYVRSSYNEQFF. The CDR3 DNA is TGTGCCAGCAGTTACGTACGGAGCTCCTACAATGAGCAGTTCTTC.

In its sample, this clonotype was seen a few times. The rearrangement uses TRBV29-1 and TRBJ2-1; D remains unclear. Germline assignment: CDR1 SQVTM and CDR2 ANQGSEA. V was shortened by 4 bases and J by 3 bases, with 10 bases between the two germline ends. The CDR3 runs to 13 residues. The CDR3 is CSVVAEFYNEQFF. The DNA for the CDR3 is TGCAGCGTTGTAGCCGAATTCTACAATGAGCAGTTCTTC.

The table lists this clonotype with a few counts. This chain uses TRBV6-5 with TRBJ1-6, with TRBD1 as a possible D gene (5 bases). Germline CDR1 MNHEY, CDR2 SVGAGI. V was clipped by 5 bases and J by 9 bases, with 11 bases between them. The CDR3 extends over 13 amino acids. The CDR3 nucleotides read TGTGCCAGCAGTCCCGGGACTTCTTCACCCCTCCACTTT. Translation gives CASSPGTSSPLHF.

This chain joins TRBV29-1 and TRBJ1-4; maybe TRBD1 (6 bases). The V and J ends lost 6 bases and 3 bases respectively, with 11 bases between them. The CDR3 contains 13 residues. CDR1 is SQVTM and CDR2 is ANQGSEA in the germline V gene. CDR3 in DNA: TGCAGCGTAGAACAGGGCGCTAATGAAAAACTGTTTTTT. It codes for CSVEQGANEKLFF.

This sequence joins TRBV6-2 or TRBV6-3 and TRBJ1-2; D not resolved. CDR1 is MNHEY, CDR2 SVGEGT, per germline. Trimming pared 4 bases from V and 0 bases from J, leaving 9 bases between. This CDR3 has 14 residues. CDR3: CASSSLTTNYGYTF. The CDR3, as DNA: TGTGCCAGCAGTTCCCTGACAACTAACTATGGCTACACCTTC.

In nucleotides, the CDR3 is TGTGCCAGCAGGACATCTGGACCGGGGAACACTGAAGCTTTCTTT. The encoded protein is CASRTSGPGNTEAFF. This chain links TRBV12-3 or TRBV12-4 with TRBJ1-1; D unresolved. The CDR3 is made up of 15 amino acids. V lost 6 bases and J lost 1, with 15 bases in between.

The chain combines TRBV6-1 with TRBJ2-7, with 9 bases matching TRBD2. J lost 6 bases, V lost 6 bases, and 9 bases had no gene match. The CDR3 runs 14 residues. The germline V gene has CDR1 MNHNS and CDR2 SASEGT. CDR3 residues: CASRTAGGVREQYF. In DNA form, the CDR3 reads TGTGCCAGCAGAACAGCGGGAGGAGTCCGCGAGCAGTACTTC.

This clonotype was detected ten times or more. The V call is TRBV27, the J call TRBJ2-7; D not resolved. Germline V gives CDR1 MNHEY, CDR2 SMNVEV (reference sequence). The V and J ends lost 5 bases and 5 bases respectively, with 16 bases between them. This CDR3 region has 14 residues. The CDR3 sequence: CASSRPGPGHEQYF. CDR3 sequence (DNA): TGTGCCAGCAGTCGACCCGGACCGGGCCACGAGCAGTACTTC.

This clonotype was counted only a few times. V gene TRBV6-5 combines with J gene TRBJ2-7, with 8 positions matching TRBD2. Germline values: CDR1 MNHEY, CDR2 SVGAGI. This CDR3 is built from 14 residues. V lost 8 bases to trimming and J lost 0 bases; unmatched junction nucleotides: 6. The CDR3 sequence is CASASGSYSYEQYF. CDR3 nucleotides: TGTGCCAGCGCTAGCGGGTCCTACTCCTACGAGCAGTACTTC.

This clonotype has more than one count but fewer than ten. This chain connects TRBV27 to TRBJ2-3, with D possibly matching TRBD2 (6 bases). There are 14 residues in the CDR3. The V end was cut by 5 bases, the J end by 4 bases, with 13 bases between. CDR1 and CDR2 (germline): MNHEY, SMNVEV (reference sequence). The CDR3 loop reads CASSPRLGADTQYF. CDR3 coding DNA: TGTGCCAGCAGTCCCCGACTAGGCGCAGATACGCAGTATTTT.

A few counts support this clonotype. The chain employs TRBV28 and TRBJ2-1, with no clear D. V dropped 5 bases and J dropped 7 bases, with 21 bases sitting between them. The germline V gene has CDR1 MDHEN and CDR2 SYDVKM. This CDR3 is 16 amino acids long. CDR3 sequence reads: CASSKSPPTPTNEQFF. DNA for the CDR3: TGTGCCAGCAGTAAAAGTCCCCCGACTCCTACAAATGAGCAGTTCTTC.

This clonotype was counted only a few times. The chain employs TRBV29-1 and TRBJ1-1; D is possibly TRBD1 (6 bases). V lost 7 bases to trimming and J lost 2 bases, with 23 bases between them. The CDR3 runs to 16 residues. Per the germline V gene, CDR1 is SQVTM and CDR2 is ANQGSEA. Written as DNA, the CDR3 is TGCAGCGCCAAAGGGTGGGGGGGCGCCCAAAACACTGAAGCTTTCTTT. It codes for CSAKGWGGAQNTEAFF.

The chain has TRBV12-3 or TRBV12-4 and TRBJ2-1; TRBD1 aligns across 7 bases. The CDR3 length is 14 residues. Germline trimming cut 3 bases from V and 5 bases from J; bases unmatched to any gene: 4. DNA of the CDR3: TGTGCCAGCAGTTTGTTGGGACAGAACAATGAGCAGTTCTTC. This codes for CASSLLGQNNEQFF.

The genes are TRBV6-5 and TRBJ1-3; D unclear. The CDR3 length is 14 residues. The V gene lost 6 bases and the J gene lost 2 bases, with 11 bases spanning the gap. Per the germline V gene, CDR1 is MNHEY and CDR2 is SVGAGI. The CDR3 coding sequence is TGTGCCAGCAGGACGTCCGAAACTGGAAACACCATATATTTT. Translated: CASRTSETGNTIYF.